Here is one T cell receptor (beta chain) with its context. Antigen specificity is unknown. These data are taken from a study of shared clonotypes between healthy human individuals. Study-wide findings and caveats: Naive subsets usually exceeded memory subsets in estimated richness.

CDR3 length: 17 amino acids. Germline CDR1 is SSHAT and CDR2 is FNYEAQ (reference sequence). V lost 6 bases to trimming and J lost 5 bases, with 25 bases between them. Genomic DNA of each subset was evenly split across several immunoSEQ plates. Each sorted subset replicate got 200 ng genomic DNA, roughly 33,000 genomes. In the original analysis: Owing to the provision of junction-only sequences devoid of quality scores by immunoSEQ, filtering differed. Repertoires were generated with immunoSEQ multiplex PCR, while TCRdb's copy carries only in-frame clones and drops some. The V and J calls and clone size are taken from that table; D and trimming were inferred from the DNA. The sample lists 2.3 million or so clones; more than 85% were seen once.

Sequenced material: naive CD4+ T cells from PBMCs. Described subset: CD45RA+ positively selected. This clonotype originated in a man younger than 35 in good health. Some clones in this sample may be carry-over from other donors' samples. V usage is TRBV7-7 and J usage is TRBJ1-2; maybe TRBD1 (5 bases). CDR3 residues: CASSTDRDSTGFYGYTF. CDR3 sequence (DNA): TGTGCCAGCAGTACCGACAGAGACTCAACAGGCTTTTATGGCTACACCTTC.